The 30 T cell receptor beta chains given below trace back to one sample, sequenced in a study of CD8+ T cells in alopecia areata. Following RNA extraction, reverse transcription yielded cDNA that acted as the sequencing template. Assay: immunoSEQ multiplex PCR; the TCRdb copy retains only in-frame clones and omits some. This repertoire lists under 3,500 clones without singletons; just under 40% sits in the top ten. Source material: lesional skin. Receptor source: a C3H/HeJ mouse with alopecia areata. Strain haplotype at MHC: H2-k.

This clone was seen at least ten times. Mouse germline and gene names are used. The read ends 4 residues before the CDR3 terminus; that terminus is restored from the germline J gene. J is TRBJ2-7 and V is TRBV19; D gene uncertain. Trimming left V 0 bases short and J 0 bases short, with 4 bases between. This CDR3 spans 13 amino acids. Germline V lookup: CDR1 FNHDT, CDR2 SITEND (reference sequence). Here the CDR3 reads CASSIVGSYEQYF. The DNA read from the CDR3 is TGTGCCAGCAGTATAGTGGGCTCCTAT. The full variable domain, rest sourced from reference TRBV19 and TRBJ2-7, is GGIITQTPKFLIGQEGQKLTLKCQQNFNHDTMYWYRQDSGKGLRLIYYSITENDLQKGDLSEGYDASREKKSSFSLTVTSAQKNEMAVFLCASSIVGSYEQYFGPGTRLTVL.

This clone has ten or more counts. Mouse germline and gene names are used. The read ends 4 residues early relative to the CDR3; the germline J gene fills the gap. This sequence joins TRBV29 and TRBJ1-4; D perhaps matches TRBD1 (6 bases). Germline assignment: CDR1 MSHET and CDR2 SYDVDS. Between the trimmed V and J ends, which lost 7 bases and 3 bases, there was a span of 9 bases. This CDR3 comprises 13 residues. Partial CDR3 DNA: TGTGCTAGCACTCAGGGGACCAACGAA. Translation gives CASTQGTNE. The whole CDR3 protein is CASTQGTNERLFF.

On this clone itself: Gene names denote mouse genes. This same CDR3 is encoded by further DNA sequences in the sample. CDR3 amino acids: CASSDGLGANERLFF. CDR3 bases read: TGTGCCAGCAGTGACGGACTGGGGGCGAACGAA. The V and J genes are TRBV13-1 and TRBJ1-4; perhaps TRBD1 as D (6 bases). The observed sequence ends 4 residues before the CDR3 terminus, with the missing tail filled in from the germline J gene. Germline assignment: CDR1 NSHNY and CDR2 SYGAGN. The CDR3 is made up of 15 amino acids. The V end lost 2 bases, the J end lost 5 bases, and 13 bases lay between the germline ends.

This clone was detected many times. This likely reflects a read error, since a far larger clone is one base away. Gene names denote mouse genes. The read terminates 4 residues before the CDR3 end, so the remaining end is supplied by the germline J gene. Other nucleotide sequences in the sample specify the same CDR3. This chain uses TRBV1 with TRBJ2-7; possibly TRBD2 for D (6 bases). Trimming removed 0 bases at V and 0 bases at J, with 12 bases between. The CDR3 length is 16 residues. Germline lookup yields CDR1 NSQYPW and CDR2 LRSPGD (reference sequence). This CDR3 reads CTCSADQDCHSYEQYF. The CDR3 bases that were read are TGCACCTGCAGTGCAGATCAGGACTGTCACTCCTAT. Looking up the rest from reference TRBV1 and TRBJ2-7 gives the full variable domain: VTLLEQNPRWRLVPRGQAVNLRCILKNSQYPWMSWYQQDLQKQLQWLFTLRSPGDKEVKSLPGADYLATRVTDTELRLQVANMSQGRTLYCTCSADQDCHSYEQYFGPGTRLTVL.

This clone was counted many times. The gene names given are mouse names. The CDR3 end falls 4 residues outside the read, so it is completed with the germline J gene. This chain links TRBV19 with TRBJ1-1, with TRBD1 matching over 8 bases. Germline V gene sequence: CDR1 FNHDT, CDR2 SITEND (reference sequence). J lost 4 bases, V lost 7 bases, and 3 bases had no gene match. The CDR3 extends over 12 amino acids. The CDR3 sequence is CASDRGGTEVFF. CDR3 DNA (partial): TGTGCCAGCGACAGGGGTGGCACA.

This clone showed up many times. The gene names given are mouse names. Read sequence stops 4 residues before the CDR3 end, and the germline J gene provides the missing end. V is TRBV13-1 and J is TRBJ2-5, with D perhaps TRBD2 (6 bases). From germline, CDR1 is NSHNY and CDR2 SYGAGN. With 1 base removed from V and 3 bases from J, the gap between germline ends came to 9 bases. The CDR3 contains 14 residues. The covered CDR3 bases are TGTGCCAGCAGTGATCGCCTGGGGCAAGAC. Translating it yields CASSDRLGQD. The whole CDR3 is CASSDRLGQDTQYF.

This clone rates as medium-sized (0.01 to 0.1%). TCRdb's protein does not match the DNA translation at residue 11; the protein provided is translated from the DNA. Any gene name here is a mouse gene name. The CDR3 is cut off 3 residues early in the read; its end comes from the germline J gene. The rearrangement links TRBV1 to TRBJ1-6, with 9 bases that match TRBD1. TRBJ1-6 qualifies as an ORF whose function is uncertain. The CDR3 spans 14 residues. Germline V gives CDR1 NSQYPW, CDR2 LRSPGD (reference sequence). The trim removed 3 bases at V and 8 bases at J, leaving 2 bases unmatched. CDR3 protein: CTCSAGTGYSPLYF. CDR3 DNA, as far as it was read: TGCACCTGCAGTGCTGGGACAGGGTATTCGCCC.

In its sample, this clone was seen many times. Gene names follow the mouse nomenclature. Sequencing ends 4 residues short of the CDR3 end; the germline J gene provides the rest. The V and J genes are TRBV29 and TRBJ1-4; D unclear. This CDR3 is 14 amino acids long. CDR1 is MSHET, CDR2 SYDVDS, per germline. Trimming removed 6 bases at V and 0 bases at J, with 8 bases between. Partial CDR3 DNA: TGTGCTAGCAGGTCAATAATTTCCAACGAA. Its protein is CASRSIISNE. The full CDR3 protein is CASRSIISNERLFF.

This clone was detected ten times or more. The listed genes are named as in mouse. CDR3 sequence reads: CTCSADRNRVNSDYTF. The sequenced CDR3 bases are TGCACCTGCAGTGCAGATCGAAACAGGGTAAACTCC. The gene calls are TRBV1 and TRBJ1-2; D possibly corresponds to TRBD1 (6 bases). With the read ending 4 residues before the CDR3 end, the germline J gene is used to fill in that end. This CDR3 has 16 residues. CDR1 and CDR2 (germline): NSQYPW, LRSPGD (reference sequence). The germline V and J ends were trimmed by 0 bases and 1 base, with 12 bases remaining between them.

This clone was counted ten times or more. Mouse germline and gene names are used. Read sequence stops 4 residues before the CDR3 end, and the germline J gene provides the missing end. The chain joins TRBV13-1 to TRBJ2-5, with D possibly matching TRBD2 (6 bases). V dropped 7 bases and J dropped 3 bases, with 12 bases sitting between them. Germline V gene data show CDR1 as NSHNY and CDR2 as SYGAGN. The CDR3 loop spans 13 amino acids. The CDR3: CASGSGEQDTQYF. CDR3 DNA, as far as it was read: TGTGCCAGCGGTTCTGGGGAACAAGAC.

Points on this clone: A read error may produce the germline difference seen at one junction end. Gene names are the mouse ones. The CDR3 end falls 4 residues outside the read, so it is completed with the germline J gene. This sequence joins TRBV13-1 and TRBJ2-7, with a weak D call TRBD2 (5 bases). Germline CDR1 is NSHNY and CDR2 is SYGAGN. The CDR3 totals 15 residues. CDR3 bases read: TGTGCCAGCGGTGATGCGGTCCTGGGCACCTAT. Protein sequence: CASGDAVLGTY. The complete CDR3 sequence is CASGDAVLGTYEQYF.

Ten or more counts support this clone. Germline and genes: mouse. The read falls 4 residues short of the CDR3 end, and the missing part is taken from the germline J gene. The V gene is TRBV5, the J gene TRBJ2-5, with 9 bases that match TRBD2. The CDR3 is 16 amino acids. Germline V gives CDR1 LGHNA, CDR2 YNLKQL (reference sequence). CDR3 in amino acids: CASSQDWGGAGDTQYF. CDR3 DNA (partial): TGTGCCAGCAGCCAAGATTGGGGGGGCGCGGGCGAC.

This clone is categorized as medium-sized. Gene and germline names: mouse. The read ends 4 residues before the CDR3 terminus; that terminus is restored from the germline J gene. This chain links TRBV13-2 with TRBJ2-1; tentatively, D is TRBD1 (6 bases). The CDR3 runs to 13 residues. The germline V gene encodes CDR1 NNHNN and CDR2 SYGAGS (reference sequence). V dropped 2 bases and J dropped 3 bases, with 6 bases sitting between them. The sequenced CDR3 bases are TGTGCCAGCGGTGACAGGGGCTATGCT. Protein: CASGDRGYA. The entire CDR3 reads CASGDRGYAEQFF.

This clone has a count of ten or more. Germline and genes here are mouse. The read gets to within 4 residues of the CDR3 end, and the germline J gene fills in the rest. This chain links TRBV15 with TRBJ2-2; TRBD2 matches at 8 bases. The V and J ends lost 3 bases and 6 bases, in that order; junction bases with no gene match: 3. CDR1 is SGHND, CDR2 FRSKSL, per germline. CDR3 size: 14 residues. CDR3 DNA, as far as it was read: TGTGCCAGCAGTTTCTCCTGGGGGGCCGGG. Amino acid sequence: CASSFSWGAG. The full-length CDR3 reads as CASSFSWGAGQLYF. Together with reference TRBV15 and TRBJ2-2, the CDR3 gives the full variable domain: DAGVTQTPRHEVAEKGQTIILKCEPVSGHNDLFWYRQTKIQGLELLSYFRSKSLMEDGGAFKDRFKAEMLNSSFSTLKIQPTEPKDSAVYLCASSFSWGAGQLYFGEGSKLTVL.

This clone was counted ten times or more. Gene names denote mouse genes. The read is 4 residues too short to cover the CDR3 end, so that end is filled in from the germline J gene. This sequence joins TRBV5 and TRBJ2-7; 7 bases align to TRBD2. The CDR3 consists of 15 residues. V dropped 1 base and J dropped 3; count of bases not matched to a gene: 6. CDR1 is LGHNA, CDR2 YNLKQL, per germline (reference sequence). Here the CDR3 reads CASSQVSGGVYEQYF. The sequenced CDR3 bases are TGTGCCAGCAGCCAAGTTTCCGGGGGGGTCTAT.

This clone was seen repeatedly, ten times or more. The germline and genes are mouse ones. The read ends 4 residues shy of where the CDR3 ends; the end is completed using the germline J gene. This sequence joins TRBV1 and TRBJ1-1, with TRBD1 matching 9 bases. CDR3 length: 15 residues. Germline-derived CDR1 and CDR2 are NSQYPW and LRSPGD (reference sequence). With V trimmed by 4 bases and J by 0 bases, 3 bases remained unmatched. The sequenced part of the CDR3 DNA is TGCACCTGCAGTGGGGACAGGGCTGCAAACACA. It translates to CTCSGDRAANT. The whole CDR3 sequence reads CTCSGDRAANTEVFF.

This clone showed up many times. Germline and genes: mouse. The CDR3 here is CASSDRGYGTEVFF. The sequenced part of the CDR3 DNA is TGTGCCAGCAGTGATAGAGGGTACGGGACA. This chain connects TRBV13-1 to TRBJ1-1; D is unresolved. With the read ending 4 residues before the CDR3 end, the germline J gene is used to fill in that end. CDR1 is NSHNY, CDR2 SYGAGN, per germline. This CDR3 contains 14 residues.

This clone showed up just a few times. A far larger clone is one nucleotide away, so this likely arose from a read error. Gene names and germline refer to mouse. The read ends 4 residues shy of where the CDR3 ends; the end is completed using the germline J gene. The V call is TRBV13-2, the J call TRBJ2-3, with 8 bases identical to TRBD2. The germline gives CDR1 NNHNN, CDR2 SYGAGS (reference sequence). This CDR3 comprises 14 residues. V was pared by 5 bases and J by 0 bases, with 2 bases of the junction left unmatched. The CDR3 bases that were read are TGTGCCAGCGGGGACTGGGTGAGTGCAGAA. Amino acids: CASGDWVSAE. The CDR3, in full, reads CASGDWVSAETLYF.

This clone was detected only a few times. Mouse names are used for the genes. The CDR3 end lies 4 residues beyond the end of the read and is filled in from the germline J gene. This chain links TRBV29 with TRBJ2-2; D possibly corresponds to TRBD1 (6 bases). Trimming removed 5 bases at V and 0 bases at J, with 13 bases between. Germline-derived CDR1 and CDR2 are MSHET and SYDVDS. CDR3 length: 16 amino acids. CDR3 bases read: TGTGCTAGCAGTCCCCGGGACAATGCAAACACCGGG. Amino acids: CASSPRDNANTG. The entire CDR3 sequence reads CASSPRDNANTGQLYF. Drawing the rest from reference TRBV29 and TRBJ2-2, the complete variable domain is DMKVTQMPRYLIKRMGENVLLECGQDMSHETMYWYRQDPGLGLQLIYISYDVDSNSEGDIPKGYRVSRKKREHFSLILDSAKTNQTSVYFCASSPRDNANTGQLYFGEGSKLTVL.

This clone was recorded at least ten times. The gene symbols are mouse symbols. Coverage ceases 4 residues before the CDR3 finishes, and the germline J gene fills in the end. The chain has TRBV5 and TRBJ2-1; 7 bases fit TRBD1. Trimming took 7 bases from V and 1 from J; bases not matched to a gene: 4. Germline CDR1 reads LGHNA; CDR2 reads YNLKQL (reference sequence). This CDR3 comprises 14 residues. CDR3 loop: CASKQTGNYAEQFF. The part of the CDR3 DNA that was read is TGTGCCAGCAAACAGACAGGGAACTATGCT.

This clone was counted ten times or more. The germline gene is not matched at one end of the junction; a read error may be the cause. The gene symbols are mouse symbols. From the germline J gene comes the end of the CDR3, since the read stops 4 residues before it. V is TRBV13-1 and J is TRBJ1-1, with D possibly being TRBD1 (6 bases). CDR3 length: 16 residues. Germline V lookup: CDR1 NSHNY, CDR2 SYGAGN. CDR3 DNA (partial): TGTGCCAGCGGTGATGCCGGGACAAAAACAAACACA. This codes for CASGDAGTKTNT. From start to end, the CDR3 is CASGDAGTKTNTEVFF.

This clone showed up many times. The genes and germline here are from mouse. Read sequence stops 4 residues before the CDR3 end, and the germline J gene provides the missing end. This rearrangement joins TRBV19 to TRBJ2-7, with D tentatively TRBD1 (6 bases). This CDR3 is 12 amino acids long. Trimming stripped 6 bases from V and 3 bases from J, with 10 bases between. The germline gives CDR1 FNHDT, CDR2 SITEND (reference sequence). The part of the CDR3 DNA that was read is TGTGCCAGCACCGCGGGACACTAT. It yields the protein CASTAGHY. The full CDR3 reads CASTAGHYEQYF.

This clone was counted ten times or more. Here the gene names and germline are mouse. The CDR3 sequence: CASGGQGDNYAEQFF. CDR3 DNA (partial): TGTGCCAGCGGTGGACAGGGGGATAACTATGCT. V usage is TRBV13-2 and J usage is TRBJ2-1; 9 positions match TRBD1. Read coverage stops 4 residues before the CDR3 terminus; the germline J gene supplies the remainder. Germline V gene lookup returns CDR1 NNHNN and CDR2 SYGAGS (reference sequence). V shed 3 bases and J 0 bases; nucleotides not matched to a gene: 1. This CDR3 comprises 15 residues.

This clone was seen repeatedly, ten times or more. Gene names and germline refer to mouse. The read is 4 residues too short to cover the CDR3 end, so that end is filled in from the germline J gene. The chain recombines TRBV1 with TRBJ2-7; TRBD2 matches at 9 bases. The CDR3 is 15 residues long. Germline V gene lookup returns CDR1 NSQYPW and CDR2 LRSPGD (reference sequence). J lost 0 bases, V lost 2 bases, and 2 bases had no gene match. The CDR3 loop is CTCSALWGGSYEQYF. CDR3 DNA (partial): TGCACCTGCAGTGCACTCTGGGGGGGCTCCTAT.

This clone occurred many times. Genes and germline come from the mouse. Read coverage stops 4 residues before the CDR3 terminus; the germline J gene supplies the remainder. The chain employs TRBV19 and TRBJ2-4; the match to TRBD2 covers 12 bases. The germline V gene has CDR1 FNHDT and CDR2 SITEND (reference sequence). CDR3 length: 16 residues. V gave up 4 bases and J gave up 0 bases; unmatched junction bases: 3. The CDR3 is CASSSDWGGSQNTLYF. The part of the CDR3 DNA that was read is TGTGCCAGCAGTTCGGACTGGGGGGGTAGTCAAAAC.

This clone was counted many times. The listed genes are named as in mouse. The read ends 4 residues early relative to the CDR3; the germline J gene fills the gap. This rearrangement joins TRBV5 to TRBJ2-5, with D possibly TRBD1 on 6 matching bases. The CDR3 sequence is 15 residues long. The germline CDR1 and CDR2 sequences are LGHNA and YNLKQL (reference sequence). CDR3 sequence reads: CASSQLGGRGDTQYF. The CDR3 DNA, read in part, is TGTGCCAGCAGCCAGCTAGGAGGGAGGGGGGAC.

Worth noting for this clone: Genes and germline come from the mouse. Read sequence stops 4 residues before the CDR3 end, and the germline J gene provides the missing end. The rearrangement links TRBV4 to TRBJ1-1; 8 bases align to TRBD1. Germline V CDR1 and CDR2: LGHDT, YNNKQL (reference sequence). The CDR3 is 13 amino acids. CDR3 DNA (partial): TGTGCCAGCAGCTACGTACAGGGGGCA. This gives the protein CASSYVQGA. The whole CDR3 protein is CASSYVQGAEVFF.

For this clone: A far larger clone is off by one base, so a read error is likely. Gene names and germline match the mouse. The sequence runs out 4 residues before the end of the CDR3; the remainder is reconstructed from the germline J gene. The genes are TRBV12-1 and TRBJ2-3; TRBD2 aligns across 12 bases. The CDR3 contains 15 residues. Germline V CDR1 and CDR2: SGHSN, HYEKVE. With V trimmed by 6 bases and J by 1 base, 4 bases remained unmatched. Partial CDR3 DNA: TGTGCCAGCCCCGGGACTGGGGGGCGTGCAGAA. Its protein is CASPGTGGRAE. The CDR3 as a whole reads CASPGTGGRAETLYF.

This clone was detected ten times or more. All gene names here are mouse names. The CDR3 end is not reached by the read, which stops 4 residues before it; the germline J gene fills it in. J is TRBJ2-5 and V is TRBV22; TRBD1, the table's D call, lacks a check against the DNA. TRBV22 constitutes a pseudogene. This CDR3 has 12 amino acids. CDR3 loop: CASSCQGDTQYF. CDR3 DNA, as far as it was read: TGTGCCAGCAGTTGTCAGGGGGAC.

This clone was observed many times. The genes and germline here are from mouse. The observed sequence ends 4 residues before the CDR3 terminus, with the missing tail filled in from the germline J gene. This chain links TRBV13-1 with TRBJ2-7; TRBD2 matches 8 bases. CDR1 NSHNY and CDR2 SYGAGN come from the germline V gene. This CDR3 has 14 amino acids. CDR3 in amino acids: CASSDGGGRDEQYF. The CDR3 DNA, read in part, is TGTGCCAGCAGTGATGGGGGGGGCCGAGAT.